The 16 T cell receptor beta chains below come from one sample, sequenced in a study of T cells after yellow fever vaccination. TCRdb used MiXCR to reprocess the 5' RACE reads, holding one entry per CDR3 protein. The sample shows 100,000 to 150,000 distinct CDR3 sequences, around 9.8% of them seen only once. The input for sequencing was CD8+ T cells sorted from PBMCs, taken on the day of the yellow fever booster vaccination. The receptor source for this set is a man between 18 and 29 years old who received the YFV17D yellow fever vaccine.

This clonotype occurred a few times. The gene calls are TRBV27 and TRBJ1-2, with 9 bases fitting TRBD1. Germline CDR1 is MNHEY and CDR2 is SMNVEV (reference sequence). The CDR3 covers 14 residues. J gave up 5 bases and V 5 bases, and 6 bases lay outside the gene matches. The CDR3 protein is CASSPGQGPYGYTF. The CDR3 coding sequence is TGTGCCAGCAGTCCGGGACAGGGCCCTTATGGCTACACCTTC.

CDR3: CASSPIAGGREQYF. CDR3 bases: TGTGCCAGCAGTCCTATAGCGGGGGGGCGCGAGCAGTACTTC. The J gene is TRBJ2-7, the V gene TRBV28, with 11 bases matching TRBD2. CDR1 is MDHEN, CDR2 SYDVKM, per germline. V lost 5 bases to trimming and J lost 6 bases; unmatched junction nucleotides: 6. This CDR3 has 14 residues.

Here the CDR3 reads CATSDPGLAGNEQFF. DNA of the CDR3: TGTGCCACCAGTGACCCGGGACTAGCGGGGAATGAGCAGTTCTTC. The chain couples TRBV24-1 to TRBJ2-1; 13 nucleotides line up with TRBD2. The V gene end was trimmed by 4 bases and the J gene end by 7 bases; junction bases not matched to a gene: 3. There are 15 residues in the CDR3. The germline CDR1 and CDR2 sequences are KGHDR and SFDVKD.

There are a few counts of this clonotype. The V gene is TRBV6-5, the J gene TRBJ1-5; 8 bases are a match to TRBD1. Germline V gene data show CDR1 as MNHEY and CDR2 as SVGAGI. The CDR3 extends over 13 amino acids. Trimming cost V 5 bases and J 5 bases; bases outside gene matches: 2. CDR3 sequence reads: CASSTTGDQPQHF. The CDR3 DNA reads TGTGCCAGCAGTACGACAGGGGATCAGCCCCAGCATTTT.

This clonotype was detected only a few times. The chain is built from TRBV5-1 and TRBJ2-1; TRBD2 is a possible D gene (6 bases). V gave up 2 bases and J gave up 0 bases, with 15 bases separating them. Per germline, CDR1 SGHRS and CDR2 YFSETQ. The CDR3 extends over 17 amino acids. CDR3 coding DNA: TGCGCCAGCAGCTTTCGTGGCGGGGCCAGCTCCTACAATGAGCAGTTCTTC. This sequence encodes CASSFRGGASSYNEQFF. Combining the CDR3 with reference TRBV5-1 and TRBJ2-1 gives the whole variable domain KAGVTQTPRYLIKTRGQQVTLSCSPISGHRSVSWYQQTPGQGLQFLFEYFSETQRNKGNFPGRFSGRQFSNSRSEMNVSTLELGDSALYLCASSFRGGASSYNEQFFGPGTRLTVL.

The chain carries TRBV4-2 and TRBJ1-5; D is perhaps TRBD1 (5 bases). Germline loops: CDR1 LGHNA, CDR2 YNFKEQ. With 3 bases removed from V and 3 bases from J, the gap between germline ends came to 18 bases. This CDR3 spans 17 amino acids. CDR3: CASSQFPGADPNQPQHF. Here the CDR3 DNA reads TGTGCCAGCAGCCAGTTTCCCGGGGCCGATCCCAATCAGCCCCAGCATTTT.

The gene calls are TRBV4-3 and TRBJ2-5, with 7 bases identical to TRBD2. V shed 4 bases and J 0 bases; nucleotides not matched to a gene: 20. CDR1 and CDR2 (germline): LGHNA, YSLEER. The CDR3 contains 20 residues. CDR3 DNA: TGCGCCAGCAGCCTAGGGTATGGGGGGGAACACATTTGGTACCAAGAGACCCAGTACTTC. The encoded protein is CASSLGYGGEHIWYQETQYF.

The table lists this clonotype with many counts. The CDR3 DNA sequence: TGCGCCAGCAGCTACGACTATCCGAACACCGGGGAGCTGTTTTTT. Translated: CASSYDYPNTGELFF. The V gene is TRBV5-1, the J gene TRBJ2-2, with D possibly TRBD2 on 5 matching bases. Germline assignment: CDR1 SGHRS and CDR2 YFSETQ. Between the trimmed V and J ends, which lost 3 bases and 0 bases, there was a span of 9 bases. This CDR3 is 15 amino acids long.

This clonotype turned up a few times. V is TRBV7-9 and J is TRBJ1-2; TRBD1 matches 8 bases. Germline CDR1 reads SEHNR; CDR2 reads FQNEAQ (reference sequence). V lost 6 bases and J lost 8; bases outside the gene matches: 5. The CDR3 sequence is 12 residues long. CDR3: CASREQGGGYTF. CDR3 coding DNA: TGTGCCAGCAGAGAACAGGGGGGAGGCTACACCTTC.

This clonotype was recorded a few times. The genes are TRBV27 and TRBJ1-1; 8 nucleotides agree with TRBD1. The CDR3 contains 17 residues. V trimming: 2 bases; J trimming: 0 bases; junction bases outside the gene matches: 8. Per the germline V gene, CDR1 is MNHEY and CDR2 is SMNVEV (reference sequence). CDR3 sequence: CASSLRQGAGVNTEAFF. The DNA of the CDR3 is TGTGCCAGCAGTTTACGCCAGGGGGCGGGGGTGAACACTGAAGCTTTCTTT.

This clonotype was recorded a few times. This rearrangement joins TRBV7-2 to TRBJ2-5; D is unresolved. Looked up from germline, CDR1 is SGHTA and CDR2 is FQGNSA. Trimming shortened V by 0 bases and J by 1 base, and 6 bases separated the two germline ends. The CDR3 runs to 14 residues. In nucleotides, the CDR3 is TGTGCCAGCAGCTTAGCTTCGGCCCAAGAGACCCAGTACTTC. Amino acid sequence: CASSLASAQETQYF.

The chain recombines TRBV20-1 with TRBJ2-3; D might be TRBD1 or TRBD2, each matching 6 bases. Per the germline V gene, CDR1 is DFQATT and CDR2 is SNEGSKA (reference sequence). The CDR3 runs to 20 residues. V shed 1 base and J shed 0 bases, with 26 bases lying between them. CDR3 amino acids: CSARVLGGLNPQSSTDTQYF. Written as DNA, the CDR3 is TGCAGTGCTAGAGTGCTGGGGGGCCTTAACCCTCAGTCTAGCACAGATACGCAGTATTTT.

This chain links TRBV20-1 with TRBJ2-7, with D unresolved. The V and J ends lost 6 bases and 6 bases respectively, with 12 bases between them. The CDR3 covers 11 residues. CDR1 is DFQATT and CDR2 is SNEGSKA in the germline V gene (reference sequence). The CDR3 is CSAKWSAEQYF. The CDR3 DNA is TGCAGTGCAAAGTGGTCAGCCGAGCAGTACTTC.

The V and J genes are TRBV24-1 and TRBJ2-7; D is possibly TRBD1 (6 bases). The CDR3 is 15 amino acids. The germline V gene encodes CDR1 KGHDR and CDR2 SFDVKD. The V end lost 8 bases, the J end lost 6 bases, and 22 bases lay between the germline ends. The CDR3 reads CATTTPPDGGPEQYV. CDR3 DNA sequence: TGTGCCACCACGACCCCTCCTGATGGGGGCCCCGAGCAGTACGTC.

The table lists this clonotype with a few counts. The V call is TRBV3-1, the J call TRBJ1-3; D ambiguous. The CDR3 contains 17 residues. Trimming took 0 bases from V and 10 from J, leaving 22 bases between them. CDR1 LGHDT and CDR2 YNNKEL come from the germline V gene (reference sequence). Written as DNA, the CDR3 is TGTGCCAGCAGCCAAGATTATGGGTCTTTCTCGCCCGAGACCATATATTTT. It codes for CASSQDYGSFSPETIYF.

The chain links TRBV11-2 to TRBJ2-7; 10 nucleotides line up with TRBD2. The CDR3 is 16 amino acids. The V gene end was trimmed by 3 bases and the J gene end by 5 bases; junction bases not matched to a gene: 10. The V gene's germline CDR1 is SGHAT and CDR2 FQNNGV. CDR3 sequence reads: CASSFGEGTSENEQYF. In nucleotides, the CDR3 is TGTGCCAGCAGCTTCGGTGAAGGGACTAGCGAAAACGAGCAGTACTTC. The whole variable domain, filled in from reference TRBV11-2 and TRBJ2-7, reads EAGVAQSPRYKIIEKRQSVAFWCNPISGHATLYWYQQILGQGPKLLIQFQNNGVVDDSQLPKDRFSAERLKGVDSTLKIQPAKLEDSAVYLCASSFGEGTSENEQYFGPGTRLTVT.